Listed below are T cell receptor beta chains from one sample, sequenced in a study of blood T cells in healthy people across ages. Via MiXCR, TCRdb re-called the 5' RACE reads, giving one row per CDR3 protein. The table has over 1.5 million distinct CDR3 sequences, around half seen once. The sequencing input was blood. All receptors come from a woman aged 40 to 50 in good health. Each CDR3 is given with its conserved first and last residue. The D gene is left open where the match is weak. Clone size is not always given. Where it is, it says once, few, many or a class for expanded clones.

CDR3: CASSLLTLRDSHQETQYF; DNA: TGTGCCAGCAGCTTACTAACCCTCCGGGACAGCCACCAAGAGACCCAGTACTTC; V: TRBV7-9; J: TRBJ2-5; D: TRBD1; size: NA
CDR3: CATRPTSRGSEQYF; DNA: TGTGCCACCCGTCCCACTTCCAGGGGGTCCGAGCAGTACTTC; V: TRBV6-2/TRBV6-3; J: TRBJ2-7; D: TRBD1; size: NA
CDR3: CASSVPGLARKTQYF; DNA: TGTGCCAGCAGTGTGCCGGGACTAGCGAGAAAGACCCAGTACTTC; V: TRBV6-2/TRBV6-3; J: TRBJ2-5; D: TRBD2; size: NA
CDR3: CASSQVFTKTTDTQYF; DNA: TGCGCCAGCAGCCAAGTTTTCACCAAGACCACAGATACGCAGTATTTT; V: TRBV4-1; J: TRBJ2-3; D: NA; size: few
CDR3: CASRQGGAYNEQFF; DNA: TGTGCCAGCAGACAGGGGGGCGCCTACAATGAGCAGTTCTTC; V: TRBV7-9; J: TRBJ2-1; D: TRBD1; size: few
CDR3: CAISLRDGPSSYEQYF; DNA: TGTGCCATCAGCCTCCGGGACGGACCTAGCTCCTACGAGCAGTACTTC; V: TRBV10-3; J: TRBJ2-7; D: NA; size: NA
CDR3: CASSSEAGYSNQPQHF; DNA: TGTGCCAGCAGTTCCGAAGCAGGCTATAGCAATCAGCCCCAGCATTTT; V: TRBV12-3/TRBV12-4; J: TRBJ1-5; D: NA; size: NA
CDR3: CASSVSETGHSTSPLHF; DNA: TGTGCCAGCAGCGTTTCCGAGACCGGACACTCGACTTCACCCCTCCACTTT; V: TRBV5-5; J: TRBJ1-6; D: NA; size: NA
CDR3: CASSLKGLAGGSGEQFF; DNA: TGTGCCAGCAGCCTGAAGGGACTAGCGGGGGGGTCTGGCGAGCAGTTCTTC; V: TRBV7-2; J: TRBJ2-1; D: TRBD2; size: NA
CDR3: CASSVTASNTGELFF; DNA: TGCGCCAGCAGTGTGACAGCTTCGAACACCGGGGAGCTGTTTTTT; V: TRBV5-1; J: TRBJ2-2; D: NA; size: once
CDR3: CSAQNQGGFGETQYF; DNA: TGCAGTGCGCAAAACCAGGGTGGGTTCGGAGAGACCCAGTACTTC; V: TRBV20-1; J: TRBJ2-5; D: NA; size: few
CDR3: CASSLGLAGVAYEQYF; DNA: TGTGCCAGCAGCTTAGGTCTAGCGGGGGTTGCCTACGAGCAGTACTTC; V: TRBV7-2; J: TRBJ2-7; D: TRBD2; size: NA
CDR3: CASMGPATQYF; DNA: TGTGCCAGCATGGGACCCGCGACCCAGTACTTC; V: TRBV28; J: TRBJ2-5; D: NA; size: NA
CDR3: CASSSDVTETQYF; DNA: TGCGCCAGCAGTTCAGACGTAACGGAGACCCAGTACTTC; V: TRBV5-1; J: TRBJ2-5; D: NA; size: NA
CDR3: CSAHRRRGAAGELFF; DNA: TGCAGCGCCCACAGAAGGAGGGGGGCGGCCGGGGAGCTGTTTTTT; V: TRBV20-1; J: TRBJ2-2; D: NA; size: NA
CDR3: CASMGGQNYGYTF; DNA: TGTGCCAGCATGGGAGGGCAAAACTATGGCTACACCTTC; V: TRBV2; J: TRBJ1-2; D: NA; size: NA
CDR3: CASSQPRTGPSSYEQYF; DNA: TGCGCCAGCAGCCAACCTAGGACAGGACCGAGCTCCTACGAGCAGTACTTC; V: TRBV4-1; J: TRBJ2-7; D: TRBD1; size: NA
CDR3: CASSFLTEHQETQYF; DNA: TGTGCCAGCAGTTTCCTCACAGAGCACCAAGAGACCCAGTACTTC; V: TRBV28; J: TRBJ2-5; D: NA; size: NA
CDR3: CASSLTEGYEQYF; DNA: TGTGCCAGCAGCTTGACAGAAGGATACGAGCAGTACTTC; V: TRBV28; J: TRBJ2-7; D: NA; size: NA
CDR3: CASSSYGGDYEQYF; DNA: TGTGCCAGCAGCTCCTACGGGGGGGACTACGAGCAGTACTTC; V: TRBV7-2; J: TRBJ2-7; D: TRBD2; size: NA
CDR3: CASRRNREATSSYNEQFF; DNA: TGTGCCAGCAGGCGAAATCGGGAGGCTACCAGCTCCTACAATGAGCAGTTCTTC; V: TRBV6-2/TRBV6-3; J: TRBJ2-1; D: TRBD2; size: few
CDR3: CASSSGRGGREQYF; DNA: TGCGCCAGCAGCTCCGGACGGGGCGGGCGCGAGCAGTACTTC; V: TRBV4-3; J: TRBJ2-7; D: NA; size: NA
CDR3: CASSLEDAEETQYF; DNA: TGCGCCAGCAGCTTGGAGGACGCAGAAGAGACCCAGTACTTC; V: TRBV5-1; J: TRBJ2-5; D: NA; size: NA
CDR3: CASGTGGSQYF; DNA: TGTGCCAGCGGTACAGGAGGGTCCCAGTACTTC; V: TRBV6-2/TRBV6-3; J: TRBJ2-7; D: NA; size: NA
CDR3: CASSLGGTGYSEQYF; DNA: TGTGCCAGCAGCTTAGGAGGGACAGGGTACTCCGAGCAGTACTTC; V: TRBV7-2; J: TRBJ2-7; D: TRBD1; size: NA
CDR3: CASTHPGTGNYEQYF; DNA: TGTGCCAGCACCCACCCCGGGACAGGGAACTACGAGCAGTACTTC; V: TRBV13; J: TRBJ2-7; D: TRBD1; size: NA
CDR3: CASSSLPGQGDYGYTF; DNA: TGTGCCAGCAGCTCCCTCCCGGGACAGGGTGACTATGGCTACACCTTC; V: TRBV28; J: TRBJ1-2; D: TRBD1; size: NA
CDR3: CATSRASSGYQETQYF; DNA: TGTGCCACCAGCAGAGCCTCTAGCGGCTACCAAGAGACCCAGTACTTC; V: TRBV15; J: TRBJ2-5; D: TRBD2; size: few
CDR3: CASSQDRGGSTDTQYF; DNA: TGTGCCAGCAGCCAAGATCGGGGGGGCAGCACAGATACGCAGTATTTT; V: TRBV4-3; J: TRBJ2-3; D: TRBD2; size: many
CDR3: CASSDRAGYYEQYF; DNA: TGTGCCAGCAGTGATCGGGCAGGGTACTACGAGCAGTACTTC; V: TRBV27; J: TRBJ2-7; D: NA; size: NA
CDR3: CASSQGPTPSGANVLTF; DNA: TGTGCCAGCAGCCAGGGGCCTACTCCCTCTGGGGCCAACGTCCTGACTTTC; V: TRBV28; J: TRBJ2-6; D: NA; size: NA
CDR3: CASSDDGTGTDTQYF; DNA: TGTGCCAGCAGTGACGATGGGACTGGCACAGATACGCAGTATTTT; V: TRBV2; J: TRBJ2-3; D: NA; size: NA
CDR3: CASSFWRGGNEQFF; DNA: TGTGCCAGCAGTTTCTGGCGGGGGGGAAATGAGCAGTTCTTC; V: TRBV28; J: TRBJ2-1; D: TRBD2; size: NA
CDR3: CASSPFPSGSSYNEQFF; DNA: TGTGCCAGCAGCCCATTTCCTAGTGGGAGCTCCTACAATGAGCAGTTCTTC; V: TRBV7-2; J: TRBJ2-1; D: NA; size: few
CDR3: CASSQEPLAQYEQFF; DNA: TGTGCCAGCAGCCAAGAACCACTAGCTCAATATGAGCAGTTCTTC; V: TRBV4-2; J: TRBJ2-1; D: NA; size: few
CDR3: CSDASSPGGYGYTF; DNA: TGCAGCGATGCTAGCAGCCCGGGCGGCTATGGCTACACCTTC; V: TRBV29-1; J: TRBJ1-2; D: NA; size: NA
CDR3: CSVARLDSSSYNEQFF; DNA: TGCAGCGTCGCTAGACTAGATTCCTCCTCCTACAATGAGCAGTTCTTC; V: TRBV29-1; J: TRBJ2-1; D: NA; size: NA
CDR3: CAAGGRYNEQFF; DNA: TGTGCGGCGGGGGGGAGGTACAATGAGCAGTTCTTC; V: TRBV6-2/TRBV6-3; J: TRBJ2-1; D: TRBD2; size: few
CDR3: CASTLDTLSSYNEQFF; DNA: TGTGCCAGCACCTTAGATACGTTGAGCTCCTACAATGAGCAGTTCTTC; V: TRBV7-2; J: TRBJ2-1; D: NA; size: NA
CDR3: CASSQILETQYF; DNA: TGTGCCAGCAGCCAAATTCTAGAGACCCAGTACTTC; V: TRBV3-1; J: TRBJ2-5; D: NA; size: few
CDR3: CASKRERGGGDTQYF; DNA: TGTGCCAGCAAAAGGGAGCGGGGGGGCGGAGATACGCAGTATTTT; V: TRBV12-3/TRBV12-4; J: TRBJ2-3; D: TRBD2; size: few